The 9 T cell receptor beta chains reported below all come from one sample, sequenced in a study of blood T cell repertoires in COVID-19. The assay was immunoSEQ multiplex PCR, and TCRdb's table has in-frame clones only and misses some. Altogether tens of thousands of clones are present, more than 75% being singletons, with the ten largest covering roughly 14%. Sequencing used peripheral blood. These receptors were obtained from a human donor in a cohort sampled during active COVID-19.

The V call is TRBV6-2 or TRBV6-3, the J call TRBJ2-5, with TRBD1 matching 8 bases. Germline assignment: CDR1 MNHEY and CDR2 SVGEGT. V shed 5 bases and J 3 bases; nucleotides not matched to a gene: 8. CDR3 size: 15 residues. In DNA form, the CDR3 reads TGTGCCAGCAGTCGACCGAACAGGGGGAAAGAGACCCAGTACTTC. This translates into CASSRPNRGKETQYF.

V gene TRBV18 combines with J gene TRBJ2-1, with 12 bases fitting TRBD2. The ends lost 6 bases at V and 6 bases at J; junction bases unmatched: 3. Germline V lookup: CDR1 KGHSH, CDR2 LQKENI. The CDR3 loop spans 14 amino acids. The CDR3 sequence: CASSGTSGSNEQFF. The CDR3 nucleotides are TGTGCCAGCTCCGGGACTAGCGGGTCCAATGAGCAGTTCTTC.

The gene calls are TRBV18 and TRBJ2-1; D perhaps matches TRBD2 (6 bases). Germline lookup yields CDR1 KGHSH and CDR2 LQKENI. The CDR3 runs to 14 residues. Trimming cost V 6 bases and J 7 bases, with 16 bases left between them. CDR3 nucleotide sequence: TGTGCCAGCTCGCGATCGGGAGTGGGTAATGAGCAGTTCTTC. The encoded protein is CASSRSGVGNEQFF.

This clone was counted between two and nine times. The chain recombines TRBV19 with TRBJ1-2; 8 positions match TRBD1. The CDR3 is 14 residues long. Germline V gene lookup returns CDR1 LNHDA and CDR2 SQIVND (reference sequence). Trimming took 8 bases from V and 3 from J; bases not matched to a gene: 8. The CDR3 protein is CASLGTGRDYGYTF. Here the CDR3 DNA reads TGTGCCAGTCTCGGGACAGGTCGCGACTATGGCTACACCTTC.

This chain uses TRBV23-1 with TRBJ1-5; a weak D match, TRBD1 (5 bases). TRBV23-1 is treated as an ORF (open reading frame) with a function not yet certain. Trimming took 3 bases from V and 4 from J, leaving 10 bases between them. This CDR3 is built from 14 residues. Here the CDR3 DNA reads TGCGCCAGCAGTCAGCCTCGACAGAATCAGCCCCAGCATTTT. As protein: CASSQPRQNQPQHF.

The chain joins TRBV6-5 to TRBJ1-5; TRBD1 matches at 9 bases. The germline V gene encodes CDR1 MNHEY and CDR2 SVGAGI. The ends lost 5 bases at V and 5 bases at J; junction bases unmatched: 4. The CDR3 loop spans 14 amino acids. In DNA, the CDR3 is TGTGCCAGCAGTCCTAGGACAGGGGATCAGCCCCAGCATTTT. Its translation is CASSPRTGDQPQHF.

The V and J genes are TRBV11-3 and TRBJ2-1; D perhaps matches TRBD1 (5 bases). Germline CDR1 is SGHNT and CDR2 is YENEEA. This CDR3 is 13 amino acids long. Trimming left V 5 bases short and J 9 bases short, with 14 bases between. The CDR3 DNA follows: TGTGCCAGCAGCCGGACATCTAGGGGTGAGCAGTTCTTC. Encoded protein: CASSRTSRGEQFF.

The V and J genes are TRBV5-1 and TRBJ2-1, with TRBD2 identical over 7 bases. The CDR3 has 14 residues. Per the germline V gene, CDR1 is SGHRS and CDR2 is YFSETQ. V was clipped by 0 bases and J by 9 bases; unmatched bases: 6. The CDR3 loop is CASSLGAGVAEQFF. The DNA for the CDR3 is TGCGCCAGCAGCTTGGGCGCGGGAGTAGCTGAGCAGTTCTTC.

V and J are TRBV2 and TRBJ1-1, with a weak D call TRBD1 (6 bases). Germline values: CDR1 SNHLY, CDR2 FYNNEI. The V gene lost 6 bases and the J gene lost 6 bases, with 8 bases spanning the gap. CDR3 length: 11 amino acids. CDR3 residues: CASRGGPEAFF. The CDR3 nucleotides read TGTGCCAGCAGGGGGGGGCCTGAAGCTTTCTTT.